Presented here are 2 T cell receptor beta chains from one specimen sequenced in a study of T cell responses to AZD1222 COVID-19 vaccine. Clones were sequenced by immunoSEQ multiplex PCR, and TCRdb holds only the in-frame ones, with some missing. This table holds 150,000 to 200,000 clones, about 92% found once. Specimen: peripheral blood, collected on day 0 of AZD1222 vaccination. These receptors originate from an adult in good health.

V is TRBV10-2 and J is TRBJ1-1; the match to TRBD1 covers 7 bases. J gave up 5 bases and V 6 bases, and 9 bases lay outside the gene matches. CDR3 size: 14 residues. Germline lookup yields CDR1 WSHSY and CDR2 SAAADI. The chain's CDR3 is CASSDRVKLTEAFF. The CDR3 DNA reads TGCGCCAGCAGCGACAGGGTTAAGTTGACTGAAGCTTTCTTT.

The chain has TRBV5-1 and TRBJ2-4; a weak D match, TRBD2 (5 bases). The CDR3 spans 12 residues. CDR1 and CDR2 (germline): SGHRS, YFSETQ. The V and J ends lost 4 bases and 7 bases respectively, with 9 bases between them. CDR3 in DNA: TGCGCCAGCAGCCCTCCGGGGAACATTCAGTACTTC. As protein: CASSPPGNIQYF.